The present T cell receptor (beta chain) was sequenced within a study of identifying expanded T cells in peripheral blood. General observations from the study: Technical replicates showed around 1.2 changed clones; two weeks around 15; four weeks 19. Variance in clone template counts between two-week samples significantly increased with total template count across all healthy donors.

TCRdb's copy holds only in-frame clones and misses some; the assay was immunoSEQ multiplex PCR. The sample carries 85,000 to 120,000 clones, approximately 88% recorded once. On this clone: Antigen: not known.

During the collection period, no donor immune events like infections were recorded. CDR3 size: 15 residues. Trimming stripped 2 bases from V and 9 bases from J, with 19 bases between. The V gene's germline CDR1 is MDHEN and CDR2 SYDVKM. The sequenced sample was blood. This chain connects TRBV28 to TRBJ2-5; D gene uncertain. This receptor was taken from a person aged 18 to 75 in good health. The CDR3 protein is CASSLPAVGSGSQYF. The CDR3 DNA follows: TGTGCCAGCAGTTTACCGGCGGTGGGGTCCGGTTCCCAGTACTTC.